A selection of T cell receptor beta chains follows, all from one sample in a study of blood T cell repertoires in COVID-19. Libraries were prepared by immunoSEQ multiplex PCR; TCRdb keeps only in-frame clonotypes and omits some of them. The top ten hold about 4.6% of the sample, which has under 350,000 clones, 85% to 90% seen once. The sequencing input was peripheral blood. Every receptor here comes from a man between 40 and 49 years old with acute or convalescent COVID-19. Both conserved end residues are part of each CDR3. Fields, in order: V gene, clone size, CDR3 length, J gene, D gene, CDR3 DNA, CDR3 protein. A D gene is named only where the DNA matches it firmly. Expanded clones are given a class, and other clones once, few, many or no size at all.

TRBV2	.	15	TRBJ1-2	.	TGTGCCAGCAGTGCCCGGGGAAGCAGGTGGGATGGCTACACCTTC	CASSARGSRWDGYTF
TRBV7-8	once	13	TRBJ2-7	.	TGTGCCAGCAGCCCCCGACAGGACTACGAGCAGTACTTC	CASSPRQDYEQYF
TRBV5-1	.	14	TRBJ2-2	.	TGCGCCAGCAGCTTGGGAGCGGGCCCCGGGGAGCTGTTTTTT	CASSLGAGPGELFF
TRBV5-1	.	15	TRBJ1-2	.	TGCGCCACCGCTATTGTTCCGACTTCTAACTATGGCTACACCTTC	CATAIVPTSNYGYTF
TRBV5-4	.	14	TRBJ1-6	.	TGTGCCAGCAGTTCTAGGGGAGGAAATTCACCCCTCCACTTT	CASSSRGGNSPLHF
TRBV19	.	14	TRBJ1-5	TRBD1	TGTGCCAGTAGTATGGGGACAGAAAGTCAGCCCCAGCATTTT	CASSMGTESQPQHF
TRBV27	.	15	TRBJ2-4	TRBD1	TGTGCCAGCAGCCGGGACAGGGACTTAGGGAACATTCAGTACTTC	CASSRDRDLGNIQYF
TRBV10-3	once	13	TRBJ2-1	.	TGTGCCATCCAAAGCGCGAAGTTGTATGAGCAGTTCTTC	CAIQSAKLYEQFF
TRBV7-2	.	17	TRBJ2-1	TRBD2	TGTGCCAGCAGCTCCCCCCTGACTAGCGGGGGCGGGGATGAGCAGTTCTTC	CASSSPLTSGGGDEQFF
TRBV30	.	15	TRBJ1-6	.	TGTGCCTGGAGTCCAGGGATTTCCTATAATTCACCCCTCCACTTT	CAWSPGISYNSPLHF
TRBV27	few	15	TRBJ1-1	.	TGTGCCAGCAGTCTTTGGGGCTTAATGAACACTGAAGCTTTCTTT	CASSLWGLMNTEAFF